This T cell receptor beta chain was recovered during a study of T cell repertoires in Merkel cell carcinoma (dated by TCRdb to the late 2010s). Looking at the study overall: Patients who had received intralesional immunotherapy or systemic immune checkpoint blockade prior to the biopsy were excluded. MCPyV-specific clonotypes were initially defined through tetramer sorting, cloning and paired TCR sequencing of expanded tumor-infiltrating lymphocytes. Inclusion required a diagnosis of MCPyV-positive Merkel cell carcinoma and successful in vitro expansion of tumor-infiltrating lymphocytes.

Concerning this clone itself: The specificity of this receptor is unknown. Base qualities were left out, and no much larger clone turns up one base away.

The immunoSEQ assay was used both to sequence TRB CDR3 from tumor genomic DNA and to process the resulting data. TCRdb's version of the immuneACCESS table is confined to in-frame rearrangements and falls short of the full clone set. An unresolved V gene accounts for under half of the shortfall where checked; the remainder is of unknown origin. This sample is represented by approximately 14,000 clones; roughly 71% of them were singletons. The ten largest clones take up 15% to 20% of the sample. The cysteine opens and the phenylalanine closes a CDR3 of 15 amino acids. The DNA shown is the 45-base CDR3, in frame from base 1. The germline V gene specifies MNHEY as CDR1 and SVGAGI as CDR2. Germline trimming amounts to 6 bases on V and 5 bases on J, with 5 as the count of junction bases outside the gene matches. Results and caveats for the whole study, not just this receptor: No normal tissue biopsies were studied.

Biopsy-confirmed MCPyV-positive Merkel cell carcinoma was present in the study subjects, and positive serum antibodies to T-antigen were found in every subject. Genomic DNA was extracted from several adjacent 10-micron frozen tumor sections without cell sorting or culture. Roughly 5 x 5 x 5 mm of tumor biopsy tissue was frozen in optimal cutting temperature compound. In the frozen biopsy, scout sections stained with hematoxylin and eosin confirmed plenty of Merkel cell carcinoma along with infiltrating cells. The receptor's source is an adult with Merkel cell carcinoma. The rearranged segments are TRBV6-5 and TRBJ2-1, and 12 junction bases match TRBD2. The specimen was tumor tissue. The nucleotides are TGTGCCAGCAGCAGACTAGCGGGAGCGAACAATGAGCAGTTCTTC. Its translation reads: CASSRLAGANNEQFF.